Many counts were recorded for the clone carrying this T cell receptor beta chain. This sample stems from a study of response to subunit inactivated influenza vaccine. TCRdb independently ran MiXCR on the RT-PCR reads; one entry per CDR3 protein. Counted here are 500,000 to 550,000 distinct CDR3 sequences, 20% to 25% occurring once; the ten biggest clones make up roughly 2.8%. V gave up 1 base and J gave up 9 bases, with 16 bases separating them. This CDR3 spans 14 amino acids. Germline V gene lookup returns CDR1 SGHRS and CDR2 YFSETQ. The same specimen was also included in a second study, on T cells expressing NK-cell markers. That source reports: Template switching by 5'RACE with UMIs generated the TCR beta cDNA. In roughly six donors, dominant NKG2C+ clonotypes were roughly 1.0-7.5% of CD8+ T cells. It remained uncertain whether the expanded NKG2C+ T cell clones were specific for HCMV antigens.

The source of this sequence is a man aged 50 or older who received an inactivated influenza vaccine. J is TRBJ1-1 and V is TRBV5-1; D call uncertain. Sample: CD4+ T cells sorted from PBMCs, taken roughly 13 days after vaccination. The CDR3 region is CASSLTTTEGQAFF. Here the CDR3 DNA reads TGCGCCAGCAGCTTGACTACTACCGAGGGTCAAGCTTTCTTT. Full variable domain (rest looked up from reference TRBV5-1 and TRBJ1-1): KAGVTQTPRYLIKTRGQQVTLSCSPISGHRSVSWYQQTPGQGLQFLFEYFSETQRNKGNFPGRFSGRQFSNSRSEMNVSTLELGDSALYLCASSLTTTEGQAFFGQGTRLTVV.